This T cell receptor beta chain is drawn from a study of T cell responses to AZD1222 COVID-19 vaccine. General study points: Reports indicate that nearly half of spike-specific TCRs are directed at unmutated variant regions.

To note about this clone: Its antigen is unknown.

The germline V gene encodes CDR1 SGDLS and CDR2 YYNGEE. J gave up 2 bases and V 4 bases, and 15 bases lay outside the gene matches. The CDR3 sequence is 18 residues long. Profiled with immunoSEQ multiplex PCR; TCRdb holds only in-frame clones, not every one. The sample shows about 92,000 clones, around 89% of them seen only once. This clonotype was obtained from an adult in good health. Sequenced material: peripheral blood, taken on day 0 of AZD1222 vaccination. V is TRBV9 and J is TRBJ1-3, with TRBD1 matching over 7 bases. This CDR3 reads CASSFGVREGAAGNTIYF. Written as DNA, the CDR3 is TGTGCCAGCAGCTTTGGGGTTCGGGAGGGGGCAGCTGGAAACACCATATATTTT.